The 19 T cell receptor beta chains below were found in one sample sequenced in a study of Ad26.COV2.S vaccination and SARS-CoV-2 variants. Indicated treatment: over 15 received Ad26.COV2.S at low or high dose, single or two shots; about 5 received placebo; per-sample allocation not given. Following the first vaccine or placebo injection, samples were taken on day 63. Using immunoSEQ multiplex PCR, the repertoire was profiled, and TCRdb retains in-frame clones only, with some absent. The sample yields approximately 410,000 clones, about 90% seen once. Sequencing used peripheral blood, obtained in a trial of Ad26.COV2.S vaccine versus placebo. The origin of the receptors is a person aged 18-65 years who received the Ad26.COV2.S COVID-19 vaccine or a placebo.

This clone was seen a single time. This chain uses TRBV6-4 with TRBJ2-3, with D tentatively TRBD1 (6 bases). V was cut by 10 bases and J by 4 bases, with 18 bases left in between. Looked up from germline, CDR1 is MRHNA and CDR2 is SNTAGT. This CDR3 has 14 residues. This chain's CDR3 is CATRQVGFSDTQYF. The CDR3 nucleotides read TGTGCCACCCGACAGGTTGGTTTCTCAGATACGCAGTATTTT.

The chain carries TRBV6-5 and TRBJ1-2; D ambiguous. Between the trimmed V and J ends, which lost 0 bases and 1 base, there was a span of 9 bases. The CDR3 runs to 15 residues. The germline V gene encodes CDR1 MNHEY and CDR2 SVGAGI. DNA of the CDR3: TGTGCCAGCAGTTACTCGAAAGGGAGTAACTATGGCTACACCTTC. This gives the protein CASSYSKGSNYGYTF.

This clone was detected only once. For the CDR3, the DNA is TGCGCCAGCAGCCAGGGGAGGCGATATACGCAGTATTTT. Amino acids: CASSQGRRYTQYF. The chain employs TRBV4-1 and TRBJ2-3; a possible D gene is TRBD2 (6 bases). Trimming pared 3 bases from V and 7 bases from J, leaving 11 bases between. CDR3 size: 13 residues. Germline lookup yields CDR1 MGHRA and CDR2 YSYEKL.

The chain is built from TRBV27 and TRBJ1-4; 7 nucleotides line up with TRBD1. Germline V lookup: CDR1 MNHEY, CDR2 SMNVEV (reference sequence). V gave up 7 bases and J gave up 7 bases; unmatched junction bases: 6. The CDR3 is 13 residues long. The CDR3, as DNA: TGTGCCAGCAAGGAGACAGGGAGTGAAAAACTGTTTTTT. Protein: CASKETGSEKLFF.

The sample holds a few counts of this clone. The V and J genes are TRBV7-2 and TRBJ2-1; tentatively, D is TRBD2 (6 bases). The germline V gene has CDR1 SGHTA and CDR2 FQGNSA. V was cut by 5 bases and J by 8 bases, with 16 bases left in between. There are 14 residues in the CDR3. CDR3 region: CASSPWAGGDEQFF. The CDR3 DNA is TGTGCCAGCAGCCCCTGGGCCGGGGGAGATGAGCAGTTCTTC.

The chain combines TRBV19 with TRBJ2-1; D gene unclear. CDR1 LNHDA and CDR2 SQIVND come from the germline V gene (reference sequence). V shed 1 base and J shed 7 bases, with 14 bases lying between them. The CDR3 length is 15 residues. The CDR3 DNA reads TGTGCCAGTAGTATAGGGCTAGGCTTGGGAAATGAGCAGTTCTTC. It yields the protein CASSIGLGLGNEQFF.

This chain links TRBV6-6 with TRBJ2-1; TRBD2 aligns across 11 bases. Germline CDR1 reads MNHNY; CDR2 reads SVGAGI (reference sequence). V lost 4 bases and J lost 7; bases outside the gene matches: 6. This CDR3 is built from 15 residues. CDR3 residues: CASSLAGGPGNEQFF. CDR3 in DNA: TGTGCCAGCAGTTTAGCGGGGGGGCCAGGGAATGAGCAGTTCTTC.

This chain links TRBV30 with TRBJ2-5; 10 nucleotides agree with TRBD2. The CDR3 runs 14 residues. Germline CDR1 and CDR2: GTSNPN and SVGIG (reference sequence). V lost 4 bases, J lost 1 base, and 3 bases stayed unmatched. In DNA, the CDR3 is TGTGCCTGGAATATAGCGGGGGGCCAAGAGACCCAGTACTTC. This translates into CAWNIAGGQETQYF.

As for this clone: Different DNA sequences within this sample yield the same CDR3. This chain links TRBV2 with TRBJ1-5, with D possibly being TRBD1 (6 bases). Germline loops: CDR1 SNHLY, CDR2 FYNNEI. This CDR3 is 13 amino acids long. V lost 6 bases and J lost 4, with 10 bases in between. The CDR3 reads CASRRQVNQPQHF. CDR3 bases: TGTGCCAGCAGGCGACAGGTAAATCAGCCCCAGCATTTT. Full variable domain (outside the CDR3, taken from reference TRBV2 and TRBJ1-5): EPEVTQTPSHQVTQMGQEVILRCVPISNHLYFYWYRQILGQKVEFLVSFYNNEISEKSEIFDDQFSVERPDGSNFTLKIRSTKLEDSAMYFCASRRQVNQPQHFGDGTRLSIL.

The chain is built from TRBV6-5 and TRBJ1-1; D unresolved. CDR1 is MNHEY and CDR2 is SVGAGI in the germline V gene. The CDR3 length is 16 residues. V gave up 0 bases and J gave up 1 base, with 12 bases separating them. The CDR3 coding sequence is TGTGCCAGCAGTTACTCCCAGACCTCGGGGAACACTGAAGCTTTCTTT. Translated, it gives CASSYSQTSGNTEAFF.

This clone has just a few counts. The rearrangement links TRBV9 to TRBJ1-1; perhaps TRBD1 as D (5 bases). Per germline, CDR1 SGDLS and CDR2 YYNGEE. This CDR3 comprises 16 residues. V gave up 0 bases and J gave up 1 base, with 13 bases separating them. CDR3 coding DNA: TGTGCCAGCAGCGTAGGAGGGACGGCTGGGAACACTGAAGCTTTCTTT. Protein: CASSVGGTAGNTEAFF. The variable domain in full, with the rest retrieved from reference TRBV9 and TRBJ1-1, is DSGVTQTPKHLITATGQRVTLRCSPRSGDLSVYWYQQSLDQGLQFLIQYYNGEERAKGNILERFSAQQFPDLHSELNLSSLELGDSALYFCASSVGGTAGNTEAFFGQGTRLTVV.

This chain links TRBV6-1 with TRBJ2-5; no clear D gene. The V and J ends lost 0 bases and 5 bases respectively, with 7 bases between them. The germline gives CDR1 MNHNS, CDR2 SASEGT. The CDR3 has 13 residues. CDR3 bases: TGTGCCAGCAGTGAAGCTCGCTGGGAGACCCAGTACTTC. Translating gives CASSEARWETQYF.

This chain connects TRBV5-1 to TRBJ2-7; D possibly corresponds to TRBD1 (6 bases). The CDR3 length is 12 residues. V dropped 4 bases and J dropped 2 bases, with 7 bases sitting between them. From germline, CDR1 is SGHRS and CDR2 YFSETQ. The CDR3 sequence is CASSAGAYEQYF. CDR3 in DNA: TGCGCCAGCAGCGCAGGGGCCTACGAGCAGTACTTC.

The chain couples TRBV19 to TRBJ2-1; 10 bases line up with TRBD2. Trimming at V came to 5 bases and at J to 11 bases, leaving 12 bases not matched to a gene. The CDR3 spans 15 residues. Looked up from germline, CDR1 is LNHDA and CDR2 is SQIVND (reference sequence). CDR3 region: CASSFGLAAPKKQFF. The CDR3 DNA reads as TGTGCCAGTAGTTTCGGACTAGCGGCGCCTAAGAAGCAGTTCTTC.

V usage is TRBV24-1 and J usage is TRBJ1-4; 7 nucleotides match TRBD1. The germline V gene has CDR1 KGHDR and CDR2 SFDVKD. There are 13 residues in the CDR3. The V segment lost 10 bases and the J segment 5 bases; nucleotides outside the gene matches: 6. CDR3 DNA: TGTGCCACGGGGGACAGACGAAATGAAAAACTGTTTTTT. As protein: CATGDRRNEKLFF.

The chain combines TRBV14 with TRBJ2-7; 7 positions match TRBD1. Germline assignment: CDR1 SGHDN and CDR2 FVKESK. Trimming cost V 3 bases and J 3 bases; bases outside gene matches: 5. This CDR3 region has 14 residues. The CDR3 is CASSQVWTGYEQYF. DNA for the CDR3: TGTGCCAGCAGCCAGGTCTGGACAGGCTACGAGCAGTACTTC.

The rearrangement uses TRBV5-8 and TRBJ2-7; D ambiguous. Germline V gives CDR1 SGHTS, CDR2 YDEGEE. V dropped 5 bases and J dropped 0 bases, with 9 bases sitting between them. The CDR3 consists of 13 residues. CDR3 bases: TGTGCCAGCAGGGAAGCGAGCTCCTACGAGCAGTACTTC. It encodes CASREASSYEQYF. The entire variable domain, with the rest obtained from reference TRBV5-8 and TRBJ2-7, is as follows: EAGVTQSPTHLIKTRGQQATLRCSPISGHTSVYWYQQALGLGLQFLLWYDEGEERNRGNFPPRFSGRQFPNYSSELNVNALELEDSALYLCASREASSYEQYFGPGTRLTVT.

V usage is TRBV5-4 and J usage is TRBJ2-7, with 7 bases that match TRBD1. CDR1 SGHNT and CDR2 YYREEE come from the germline V gene (reference sequence). With V trimmed by 0 bases and J by 4 bases, 4 bases remained unmatched. The CDR3 spans 14 residues. CDR3 sequence (DNA): TGTGCCAGCAGCTTGGGGGCAGGGGGTTACGAGCAGTACTTC. Amino acid sequence: CASSLGAGGYEQYF.

V gene TRBV29-1 combines with J gene TRBJ1-4; weak D call: TRBD1 (6 bases). CDR1 and CDR2 from the germline V gene are SQVTM and ANQGSEA. Trimming left V 4 bases short and J 8 bases short, with 14 bases between. The length of the CDR3 is 13 residues. CDR3 sequence reads: CSVGWGRDEKLFF. The CDR3 bases are TGCAGCGTTGGGTGGGGGCGCGACGAAAAACTGTTTTTT.